Sequencing of this TCR beta chain was carried out in a study of control samples from healthy donors and cancer patients. Using immunoSEQ multiplex PCR, the repertoire was profiled, and TCRdb retains in-frame clones only, with some absent. The sample carries 170,000 or so clones, 94% recorded once. Trimming removed 2 bases from V and 1 base from J, with 9 bases in between. From germline, CDR1 is MNHEY and CDR2 SVGAGI. This CDR3 comprises 15 residues. Material: blood. This sequence originates from a young woman in good health. The V and J genes are TRBV6-5 and TRBJ1-3; possible D gene TRBD1, 5 bases. The CDR3 region has the DNA TGTGCCAGCAGTTACGCGCCAGGGTCTGGAAACACCATATATTTT. It encodes CASSYAPGSGNTIYF.